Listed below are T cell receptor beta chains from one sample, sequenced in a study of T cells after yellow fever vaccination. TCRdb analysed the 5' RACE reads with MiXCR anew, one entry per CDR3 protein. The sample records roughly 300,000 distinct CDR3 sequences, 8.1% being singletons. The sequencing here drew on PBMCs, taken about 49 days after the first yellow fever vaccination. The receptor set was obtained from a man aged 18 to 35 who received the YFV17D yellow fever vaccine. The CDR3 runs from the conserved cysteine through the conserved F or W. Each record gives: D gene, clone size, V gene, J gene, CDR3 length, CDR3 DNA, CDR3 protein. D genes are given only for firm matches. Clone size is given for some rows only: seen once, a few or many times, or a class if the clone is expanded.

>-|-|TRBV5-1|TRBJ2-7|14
TGCGCCAGCAGTCCTACCGCCAACCTTTACGAGCAGTACTTC
CASSPTANLYEQYF
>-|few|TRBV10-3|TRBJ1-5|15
TGTGCCATCAGTGAGTCGACGACAGTCAATCAGCCCCAGCATTTT
CAISESTTVNQPQHF
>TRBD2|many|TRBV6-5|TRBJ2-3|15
TGTGCCAGCAGTTCAGGCGGGGGGGCCACAGATACGCAGTATTTT
CASSSGGGATDTQYF
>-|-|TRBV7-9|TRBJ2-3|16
TGTGCCAGCAGCCCCGTAGAAGCGGAACCGACTAATACGCAGTATTTT
CASSPVEAEPTNTQYF
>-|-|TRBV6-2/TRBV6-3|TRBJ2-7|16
TGTGCCAGCAGTTACCCTCGGGGCCCCTACTCCTACGAGCAGTACTTC
CASSYPRGPYSYEQYF
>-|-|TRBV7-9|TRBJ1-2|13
TGTGCCAGCAGCTTAAGCAGGGATAATGGCTACACCTTC
CASSLSRDNGYTF
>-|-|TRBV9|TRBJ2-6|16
TGTGCCAGCAGCGCAAATACCCACTCTGGGGCCAACGTCCTGACTTTC
CASSANTHSGANVLTF
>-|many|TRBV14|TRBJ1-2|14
TGTGCCAGCAGCGAGCGGGGGGCAGCTGCTGGCTACACCTTC
CASSERGAAAGYTF
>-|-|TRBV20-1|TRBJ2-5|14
TGCAGTGCTAGAGCCGGGACCAACCAAGAGACCCAGTACTTC
CSARAGTNQETQYF
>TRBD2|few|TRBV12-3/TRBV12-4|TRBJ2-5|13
TGTGCCAGCGGGAGCAGCGGGGGAGAGACCCAGTACTTC
CASGSSGGETQYF
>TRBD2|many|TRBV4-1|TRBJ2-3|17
TGCGCCAGCAGCCAAGATCCTAGCGGGGGTTTCACGGATACGCAGTATTTT
CASSQDPSGGFTDTQYF
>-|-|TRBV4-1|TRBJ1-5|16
TGCGCCAGCAGCCTTGCCCTGGGACGGATCAATCAGCCCCAGCATTTT
CASSLALGRINQPQHF
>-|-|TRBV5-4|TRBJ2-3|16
TGTGCCAGCAGCTTGGCAGGGGGGCGGACCACAGATACGCAGTATTTT
CASSLAGGRTTDTQYF
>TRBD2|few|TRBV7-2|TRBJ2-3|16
TGTGCCAGCAGCTTGGAGCGGGGGATAGGCACAGATACGCAGTATTTT
CASSLERGIGTDTQYF
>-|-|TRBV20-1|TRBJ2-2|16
TGCAGTGCTAGCCCTCCCGGGCTCCCCAACACCGGGGAGCTGTTTTTT
CSASPPGLPNTGELFF
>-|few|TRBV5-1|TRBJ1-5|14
TGCGCCAGCAGCCCAGGGAGTGGCAATCAGCCCCAGCATTTT
CASSPGSGNQPQHF
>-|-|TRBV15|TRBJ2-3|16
TGTGCCACCAGCAGAGATGGGGGTATCGGCACAGATACGCAGTATTTT
CATSRDGGIGTDTQYF
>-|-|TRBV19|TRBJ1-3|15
TGTGCCAGTAGTATACGTGATTTCTCTGGAAACACCATATATTTT
CASSIRDFSGNTIYF
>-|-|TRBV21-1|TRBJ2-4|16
TGTGCCAGCAGCAACCCCAACTCTCTAGCCAAAAACATTCAGTACTTC
CASSNPNSLAKNIQYF
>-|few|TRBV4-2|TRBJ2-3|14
TGTGCCAGCAGCCAAGATCGAGTTTCAGATACGCAGTATTTT
CASSQDRVSDTQYF
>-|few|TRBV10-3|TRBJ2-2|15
TGTGCCATCAGTGAGTCGAAGGGCAACACCGGGGAGCTGTTTTTT
CAISESKGNTGELFF
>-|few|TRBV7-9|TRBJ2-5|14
TGTGCCAGCAGCTCAACAGGAGCGCCGGAGACCCAGTACTTC
CASSSTGAPETQYF
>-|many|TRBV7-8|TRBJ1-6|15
TGTGCCAGCAGCACCGGGACGGAGGTTAATTCACCCCTCCACTTT
CASSTGTEVNSPLHF
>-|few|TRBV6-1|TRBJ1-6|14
TGTGCCAGCAATACTGGGGCGGGGGATTCACCCCTCCACTTT
CASNTGAGDSPLHF
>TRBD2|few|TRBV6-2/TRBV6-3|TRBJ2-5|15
TGTGCCAGCAGTGATGTAGCGGGGACGGGAGAGACCCAGTACTTC
CASSDVAGTGETQYF
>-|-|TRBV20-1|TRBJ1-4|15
TGCAGTGCTGGGACACCGGGGGCAACTAATGAAAAACTGTTTTTT
CSAGTPGATNEKLFF
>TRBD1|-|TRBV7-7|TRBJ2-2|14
TGTGCCAGCAGCTCGACAGGGATCGCCGGGGAGCTGTTTTTT
CASSSTGIAGELFF
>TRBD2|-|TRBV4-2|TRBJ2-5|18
TGTGCCAGCAGCCTCGCGGGACTAGCGGGTTTCGACCAAGAGACCCAGTACTTC
CASSLAGLAGFDQETQYF
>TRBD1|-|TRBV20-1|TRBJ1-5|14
TGCAGTGCTTCGGGACAGGGGGCGGGTCAGCCCCAGCATTTT
CSASGQGAGQPQHF
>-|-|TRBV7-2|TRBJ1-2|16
TGTGCCAGCAGCTTAGGCCTAGGAGGGGGGTTCTATGGCTACACCTTC
CASSLGLGGGFYGYTF
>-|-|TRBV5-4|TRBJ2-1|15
TGTGCCAGCAGCTTGGCGGGGGGCCTAAACAATGAGCAGTTCTTC
CASSLAGGLNNEQFF
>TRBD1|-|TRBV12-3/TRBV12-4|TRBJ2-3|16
TGTGCCAGCAGTCCATGGAGGGACAGGGGTCCAGATACGCAGTATTTT
CASSPWRDRGPDTQYF
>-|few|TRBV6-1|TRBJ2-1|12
TGTGCCACCCGGGCCTCCTACAATGAGCAGTTCTTC
CATRASYNEQFF
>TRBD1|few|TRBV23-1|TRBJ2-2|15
TGCGCCCGCTCTCACCGGGACAGCGCGGCCGGGGAGCTGTTTTTT
CARSHRDSAAGELFF
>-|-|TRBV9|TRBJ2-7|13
TGTGTCAGCAGCCCGTCCGTCTCCTACGAGCAGTACTTC
CVSSPSVSYEQYF
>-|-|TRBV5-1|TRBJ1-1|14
TGCGCCAGCAGCTTGGTGGGAATGAACACTGAAGCTTTCTTT
CASSLVGMNTEAFF
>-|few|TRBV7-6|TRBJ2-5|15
TGTGCCAGCAGCTTACCTTACGGGGTGGCAGAGACCCAGTACTTC
CASSLPYGVAETQYF
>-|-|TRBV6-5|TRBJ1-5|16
TGTGCCAGCAGCCCTTCAGTCGCCGGGAAGGTTCAGCCCCAGCATTTT
CASSPSVAGKVQPQHF
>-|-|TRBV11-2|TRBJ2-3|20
TGTGCCAGCAGCTTCCGGGTGGAGCGAGGGCCGGTGGGGGCACAAGATACGCAGTATTTT
CASSFRVERGPVGAQDTQYF
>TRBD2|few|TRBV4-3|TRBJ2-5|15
TGCGCCAGCAGCCACCGGACTAGCGGGGAAGAGACCCAGTACTTC
CASSHRTSGEETQYF
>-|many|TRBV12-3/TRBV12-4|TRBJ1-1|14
TGTGCCAGCAGTTTCGAACAAGATAACACTGAAGCTTTCTTT
CASSFEQDNTEAFF
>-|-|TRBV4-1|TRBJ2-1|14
TGTGCCATGGGCCCCGGGCTCCGGCACAATGAGCAGTTCTTC
CAMGPGLRHNEQFF
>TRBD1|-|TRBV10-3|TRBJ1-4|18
TGTGCCATCAGTTCCAGCCTTGGGACAGGGGGCAGTAATGAAAAACTGTTTTTT
CAISSSLGTGGSNEKLFF
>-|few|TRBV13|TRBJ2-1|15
TGTGCCAGCAGCCTACGTGCGCGGGGAATAGGTGAGCAGTTCTTC
CASSLRARGIGEQFF
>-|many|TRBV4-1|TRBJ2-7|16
TGCGCCAGCAGCCAAGTACCGGGACTGGCAACCTACGAGCAGTACTTC
CASSQVPGLATYEQYF
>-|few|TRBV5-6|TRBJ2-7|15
TGTGCCAGCAGCTTGAGGCGGGGGCTCTCCTACGAGCAGTACTTC
CASSLRRGLSYEQYF